This TCR beta chain was recorded in a study of T-cell memory formation after mild COVID-19. TCRdb called the 5' RACE reads again in MiXCR, with one record for every CDR3 protein. The table records 250,000 to 400,000 distinct CDR3 sequences, 13% to 15% of them present only once. Trimming took off 3 bases at V and 5 bases at J, with 9 bases between the two ends. This CDR3 has 13 amino acids. Germline V CDR1 and CDR2: SGHTA, FQGTGA. The sample consisted of PBMCs or a T cell subset sorted from them (not recorded which). The sequence came from a man between 18 and 35 years old who had mild COVID-19 (a few samples of this study predate the infection). Cell type and time point are not known. The rearrangement joins TRBV7-3 to TRBJ2-3; D remains ambiguous. The CDR3 coding sequence is TGTGCCAGCAGCTTGATAGCCGGAGATACGCAGTATTTT. Protein: CASSLIAGDTQYF.